This T cell receptor beta chain was captured in a study of cytomegalovirus exposure and HLA in healthy donors. The J segment lost 3 bases and the V segment lost 1 base, leaving 5 bases of the junction unmatched. Germline lookup yields CDR1 SGHDT and CDR2 YYEEEE. The CDR3 sequence is 16 residues long. The study ran its PCR with 60 Vbeta and 13 Jbeta primers. TCRdb's copy holds only in-frame clones and misses some; the assay was immunoSEQ multiplex PCR. The sample has roughly 190,000 clones, about 9% seen once; the top ten hold over 1%. The chain joins TRBV5-6 to TRBJ2-1; 9 positions agree with TRBD2. The TCR comes from a woman in her twenties or thirties in good health and CMV-seropositive. The material sequenced was PBMCs. DNA for the CDR3: TGTGCCAGCAGCTTGACGGGACTAGCTCGCTACAATGAGCAGTTCTTC. It codes for CASSLTGLARYNEQFF.